These 23 T cell receptor beta chains originate from one sample sequenced in a study of blood T cell repertoires in COVID-19. TCRdb's table, derived via immunoSEQ multiplex PCR, lists solely in-frame clones and lacks some. The sample yields around 40,000 clones, 91% seen once. The material sequenced was peripheral blood. The receptor set was obtained from an elderly woman with acute or convalescent COVID-19.

The chain combines TRBV27 with TRBJ2-1, with 11 bases aligning to TRBD1. The CDR3 totals 14 residues. Germline V lookup: CDR1 MNHEY, CDR2 SMNVEV (reference sequence). V trimming: 10 bases; J trimming: 4 bases; junction bases outside the gene matches: 6. Here the CDR3 DNA reads TGTGCCACCCGGGACAGGGGGACGTACAATGAGCAGTTCTTC. It encodes CATRDRGTYNEQFF.

The chain combines TRBV19 with TRBJ1-5; no clear D gene. Germline CDR1 and CDR2: LNHDA and SQIVND (reference sequence). The CDR3 is 13 amino acids. Deletions cut 5 bases from V and 3 bases from J, with 8 bases between. CDR3 loop: CASSPRDNQPQHF. CDR3 sequence (DNA): TGTGCCAGTAGTCCGCGGGACAATCAGCCCCAGCATTTT.

The count of this clone is one. The chain employs TRBV5-1 and TRBJ2-3, with 7 bases fitting TRBD2. Germline lookup yields CDR1 SGHRS and CDR2 YFSETQ. V dropped 0 bases and J dropped 0; count of bases not matched to a gene: 4. The length of the CDR3 is 16 residues. The CDR3 is CASSLGVAGSTDTQYF. The CDR3 DNA reads as TGCGCCAGCAGCTTGGGGGTAGCGGGCAGCACAGATACGCAGTATTTT.

CDR3: CASSRQGAKETQYF. CDR3 DNA: TGTGCCAGCAGTCGACAGGGGGCTAAAGAGACCCAGTACTTC. The chain carries TRBV6-5 and TRBJ2-5; 10 bases fit TRBD1. The CDR3 runs to 14 residues. Germline lookup yields CDR1 MNHEY and CDR2 SVGAGI. Germline trimming cut 5 bases from V and 3 bases from J; bases unmatched to any gene: 3.

V usage is TRBV5-1 and J usage is TRBJ1-2; D is undetermined. Trimming took off 7 bases at V and 5 bases at J, with 12 bases between the two ends. This CDR3 has 12 amino acids. Looked up from germline, CDR1 is SGHRS and CDR2 is YFSETQ. The CDR3 sequence is CASRPPGYGYTF. The DNA of the CDR3 is TGCGCCAGCCGCCCTCCGGGGTATGGCTACACCTTC.

The chain is built from TRBV18 and TRBJ1-6; weak D call: TRBD1 (5 bases). The germline CDR1 and CDR2 sequences are KGHSH and LQKENI. V lost 3 bases and J lost 7, with 16 bases in between. CDR3 length: 16 amino acids. This chain's CDR3 is CASSPTGGRANSPLHF. The CDR3 coding sequence is TGTGCCAGCTCACCGACGGGGGGTCGCGCAAATTCACCCCTCCACTTT. Complete variable domain (other parts from reference TRBV18 and TRBJ1-6): NAGVMQNPRHLVRRRGQEARLRCSPMKGHSHVYWYRQLPEEGLKFMVYLQKENIIDESGMPKERFSAEFPKEGPSILRIQQVVRGDSAAYFCASSPTGGRANSPLHFGNGTRLTVT.

V gene TRBV2 combines with J gene TRBJ2-1; 11 nucleotides agree with TRBD2. The germline CDR1 and CDR2 sequences are SNHLY and FYNNEI. Trimming at V came to 3 bases and at J to 4 bases, leaving 2 bases not matched to a gene. The CDR3 is 15 residues long. The CDR3 here is CASSETSGAYNEQFF. CDR3 sequence (DNA): TGTGCCAGCAGTGAGACTAGCGGGGCGTACAATGAGCAGTTCTTC.

Of note for this clone: In the same sample, other DNA sequences code for this CDR3. The V gene is TRBV13, the J gene TRBJ2-5, with 11 bases fitting TRBD2. With 3 bases clipped from V and 5 bases from J, the junction kept 5 bases outside the gene matches. The CDR3 is 15 amino acids. CDR1 is PRHDT and CDR2 is FYEKMQ in the germline V gene (reference sequence). This CDR3 is CASSFRASGGETQYF. DNA for the CDR3: TGTGCCAGCAGCTTCAGGGCTAGCGGGGGGGAGACCCAGTACTTC. Together with reference TRBV13 and TRBJ2-5, the CDR3 gives the full variable domain: AAGVIQSPRHLIKEKRETATLKCYPIPRHDTVYWYQQGPGQDPQFLISFYEKMQSDKGSIPDRFSAQQFSDYHSELNMSSLELGDSALYFCASSFRASGGETQYFGPGTRLLVL.

V is TRBV5-1 and J is TRBJ1-3; no clear D. Germline-derived CDR1 and CDR2 are SGHRS and YFSETQ. There are 16 residues in the CDR3. V was cut by 1 base and J by 0 bases, with 11 bases left in between. As DNA, the CDR3 is TGCGCCAGCAGCTTGACGCAGGCGAGCTCTGGAAACACCATATATTTT. Protein product: CASSLTQASSGNTIYF.

The genes are TRBV6-5 and TRBJ1-2; a weak D match, TRBD1 (6 bases). Germline V gene data show CDR1 as MNHEY and CDR2 as SVGAGI. Deletions cut 0 bases from V and 0 bases from J, with 11 bases between. The CDR3 loop spans 16 amino acids. CDR3 DNA sequence: TGTGCCAGCAGTTACTCAGGGACACATACTAACTATGGCTACACCTTC. Translated: CASSYSGTHTNYGYTF.

This chain uses TRBV3-1 (or the pseudogene TRBV3-2) with TRBJ2-3, with TRBD2 matching over 12 bases. Germline loops: CDR1 LGHDT, CDR2 YNNKEL (reference sequence). CDR3 length equals 14 residues. The trim removed 10 bases at V and 4 bases at J, leaving 6 bases unmatched. The CDR3 region has the DNA TGTGCCACAACTACTAGCGGGGGGTCAGATACGCAGTATTTT. Its translation: CATTTSGGSDTQYF.

V usage is TRBV15 and J usage is TRBJ2-6; weak D call: TRBD2 (5 bases). Trimming removed 10 bases from V and 4 bases from J, with 17 bases in between. CDR1 and CDR2 from the germline V gene are LNHNV and YYDKDF (reference sequence). This CDR3 region has 15 residues. The CDR3 sequence is CASGRDSLGANVLTF. In DNA, the CDR3 is TGTGCCAGCGGTCGGGATTCTTTGGGGGCCAACGTCCTGACTTTC.

The J gene is TRBJ2-5, the V gene TRBV7-2; TRBD1 matches 8 bases. There are 15 residues in the CDR3. The trim removed 5 bases at V and 0 bases at J, leaving 5 bases unmatched. Germline V CDR1 and CDR2: SGHTA, FQGNSA. The CDR3 coding sequence is TGTGCCAGCAGCACCCGGACAGGGTACCAAGAGACCCAGTACTTC. This encodes CASSTRTGYQETQYF.

The V gene is TRBV6-1, the J gene TRBJ1-2, with 10 bases identical to TRBD1. The CDR3 is 18 amino acids. CDR1 is MNHNS, CDR2 SASEGT, per germline. V shed 4 bases, J shed 5 bases, and the junction held 16 bases outside the gene matches. CDR3 sequence reads: CASSGDRGSAPYSYGYTF. CDR3 sequence (DNA): TGTGCCAGCAGTGGGGACAGGGGTTCCGCTCCGTACTCATATGGCTACACCTTC.

This sequence joins TRBV2 and TRBJ1-3; 9 bases line up with TRBD1. This CDR3 comprises 15 residues. In germline, CDR1 is SNHLY, CDR2 FYNNEI. The V segment lost 5 bases and the J segment 3 bases; nucleotides outside the gene matches: 5. The CDR3 loop reads CASSTGQGIGNTIYF. The CDR3 DNA sequence: TGTGCCAGCAGTACGGGACAGGGAATTGGAAACACCATATATTTT.

The chain couples TRBV6-6 to TRBJ2-7; 11 bases fit TRBD1. CDR1 is MNHNY, CDR2 SVGAGI, per germline (reference sequence). The V and J ends lost 5 bases and 0 bases, in that order; junction bases with no gene match: 12. The CDR3 contains 18 residues. The CDR3 sequence is CASSQRTGGLGSSYEQYF. The CDR3, as DNA: TGTGCCAGCAGTCAACGGACAGGGGGCCTCGGGAGCTCCTACGAGCAGTACTTC.

This clone was seen only once. This chain links TRBV6-4 with TRBJ1-2; a weak D match, TRBD1 (6 bases). CDR3 size: 14 residues. Trimming cost V 0 bases and J 6 bases, with 11 bases left between them. Germline V gene data show CDR1 as MRHNA and CDR2 as SNTAGT. The CDR3 DNA follows: TGTGCCAGCAGTGACTCAATCACAGGGCATGGCTACACCTTC. Translating it yields CASSDSITGHGYTF.

The V and J genes are TRBV3-1 (or the pseudogene TRBV3-2) and TRBJ1-6; 8 positions match TRBD1. The CDR3 runs to 15 residues. From germline, CDR1 is LGHDT and CDR2 YNNKEL (reference sequence). Trimming at V came to 4 bases and at J to 6 bases, leaving 5 bases not matched to a gene. The CDR3 region has the DNA TGTGCCAGCAGCCCTGGACAGGGAAGTAATTCACCCCTCCACTTT. This encodes CASSPGQGSNSPLHF.

V is TRBV6-6 and J is TRBJ2-3; maybe TRBD2 (5 bases). Germline CDR1 MNHNY, CDR2 SVGAGI (reference sequence). V shed 4 bases and J shed 2 bases, with 16 bases lying between them. The CDR3 covers 16 residues. This CDR3 is CASSLTPGSLTDTQYF. The CDR3 DNA is TGTGCCAGCAGTTTAACTCCGGGATCCCTCACAGATACGCAGTATTTT.

The chain combines TRBV20-1 with TRBJ2-7, with 7 positions matching TRBD1. The V gene's germline CDR1 is DFQATT and CDR2 SNEGSKA (reference sequence). This CDR3 spans 11 amino acids. CDR3 DNA: TGCAGCGCAGGGGGTAGGTACGAGCAGTACTTC. This codes for CSAGGRYEQYF.

The CDR3 DNA is TGTGCCAGCAGCTTAGGGCAGGGAAACACCGGGGAGCTGTTTTTT. Its protein is CASSLGQGNTGELFF. The chain is built from TRBV11-3 and TRBJ2-2, with D possibly being TRBD1 (5 bases). The V end lost 1 base, the J end lost 2 bases, and 8 bases lay between the germline ends. The germline V gene encodes CDR1 SGHNT and CDR2 YENEEA. The CDR3 consists of 15 residues.

The chain employs TRBV7-2 and TRBJ1-1, with D possibly being TRBD1 (5 bases). Deletions cut 0 bases from V and 5 bases from J, with 7 bases between. Germline V lookup: CDR1 SGHTA, CDR2 FQGNSA. The CDR3 is made up of 13 amino acids. The CDR3 reads CASSLAEGTEAFF. Here the CDR3 DNA reads TGTGCCAGCAGCTTAGCGGAGGGGACTGAAGCTTTCTTT.

This clone has only a few counts. The chain employs TRBV6-5 and TRBJ1-6, with D possibly being TRBD1 (5 bases). Trimming took off 10 bases at V and 7 bases at J, with 11 bases between the two ends. The CDR3 length is 12 residues. Germline CDR1 is MNHEY and CDR2 is SVGAGI. The CDR3 spells CATRAGNSPLHF. The CDR3 bases are TGTGCCACCAGGGCGGGGAATTCACCCCTCCACTTT.